This T cell receptor beta chain originates from a study of human T cells and chemical hapten exposure. This clonotype was counted between two and nine times. The antigen is not known. Time point specified: patch test 1, 2 weeks after DPC sensitization. Treatment denoted: therapeutic diphenylcyclopropenone sensitization with weekly scalp DPC. TCRdb recomputed calls from the RACE reads with MiXCR, one row per CDR3 protein. The sample gives some 340,000 distinct CDR3 sequences, approximately 6.3% of which show up once; approximately 8% is in the top ten. The study's findings and limits: Among expanded TCRs, significantly more large CDR3 similarity clusters formed than among controls. Counts of TCRs above 1 in 1000 frequency stayed unchanged with DPC sensitization.

The source is a woman under 30 with alopecia areata. Some clones in this sample may be carry-over from other donors' samples. The starting material was whole blood, obtained in connection with sensitization to the hapten diphenylcyclopropenone (DPC).

In nucleotides, the CDR3 is TGTGCCAGCAGTCCCGGGCCCCCCGTAAATGAGCAGTTCTTC. This sequence encodes CASSPGPPVNEQFF. This sequence joins TRBV12-3 or TRBV12-4 and TRBJ2-1; D unresolved. CDR3 size: 14 residues. V was shortened by 5 bases and J by 7 bases, with 15 bases between the two germline ends.